This T cell receptor (beta chain) was recovered during a study of control samples from healthy donors and cancer patients. Germline assignment: CDR1 MNHNS and CDR2 SASEGT. The CDR3 loop spans 15 amino acids. V lost 0 bases to trimming and J lost 9 bases; unmatched junction nucleotides: 2. The table came from immunoSEQ multiplex PCR; TCRdb's copy has only in-frame clones and leaves some out. The sample carries roughly 30,000 clones, approximately 94% recorded once. The clonotype originates from a middle-aged man with colorectal cancer. The V gene is TRBV6-1, the J gene TRBJ1-6; TRBD1 matches 10 bases. Sequencing was done on a sample of PBMCs. CDR3 in amino acids: CASSEADRGGSPLHF. The CDR3 bases are TGTGCCAGCAGTGAAGCGGACAGGGGGGGTTCACCCCTCCACTTT.